This T cell receptor (beta chain) was captured by sequencing in a study of immune evolution from preneoplasia to lung adenocarcinoma. The study's findings and limits: From normal lung to invasive adenocarcinoma, top clone frequencies appeared to decrease.

About this clone itself: Its antigen is currently unknown.

The data were produced by immunoSEQ multiplex PCR, yet TCRdb's version contains in-frame clones alone and is incomplete. Among about 4,300 clones, around 85% were seen once, and the ten largest hold approximately 6.6%. Per germline, CDR1 GTSNPN and CDR2 SVGIG (reference sequence). CDR3 length equals 15 residues. Trimming shortened V by 2 bases and J by 4 bases, and 15 bases separated the two germline ends. Sequenced input: FFPE minimally invasive lung adenocarcinoma tissue. V gene TRBV30 combines with J gene TRBJ2-4; TRBD2 is a possible D gene (6 bases). This clonotype was sampled from a person aged 50 to 70 with lung adenocarcinoma. CDR3 region: CAWSSLSGIKNIQYF. The CDR3 DNA reads TGTGCCTGGAGTAGCCTTAGCGGAATTAAAAACATTCAGTACTTC.